The clone carrying this T cell receptor beta chain was seen ten or more times. The antigen is undetermined. The CDR3 loop spans 14 amino acids. CDR1 and CDR2 from the germline V gene are SEHNR and FQNEAQ (reference sequence). With 3 bases removed from V and 8 bases from J, the gap between germline ends came to 13 bases. TCR beta CDR3 regions were amplified from RNA. Primed by the HTBI set, a first-round RT-PCR was run on the TCR CDR3. TCRdb used MiXCR to reprocess the multiplex PCR reads, holding one entry per CDR3 protein. The sample shows hundreds of thousands of distinct CDR3 sequences, approximately 40% of them seen only once. The data derive from a study of T cells in Graves' hyperthyroidism and ophthalmopathy. Background on the study: Staff took peripheral blood when the initial diagnosis was made, before any treatment began. Whole-study findings and limits: Stable hyperthyroidism was told apart from ophthalmopathy by a model built on 13 V-J features.

No progression to ophthalmopathy during 18 months of follow-up defined stable disease. The PBMCs were taken from 10 ml of fresh peripheral blood. The specimen was blood. The clonotype comes from a man aged 18-30 years with Graves' hyperthyroidism. This chain uses TRBV7-9 with TRBJ1-4; weak D call: TRBD1 (5 bases). The CDR3 here is CASSFGQGYEKLFF. CDR3 DNA: TGTGCCAGCAGCTTCGGGCAGGGTTACGAAAAACTGTTTTTT.